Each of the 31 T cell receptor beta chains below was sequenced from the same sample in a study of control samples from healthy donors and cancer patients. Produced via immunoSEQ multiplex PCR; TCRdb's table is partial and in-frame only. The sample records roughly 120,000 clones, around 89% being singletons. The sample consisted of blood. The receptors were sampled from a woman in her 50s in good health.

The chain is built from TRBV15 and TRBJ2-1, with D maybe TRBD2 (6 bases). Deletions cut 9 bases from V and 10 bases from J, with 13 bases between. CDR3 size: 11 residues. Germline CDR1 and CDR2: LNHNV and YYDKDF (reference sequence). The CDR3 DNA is TGTGCCACTTACTGGGGAGGAGAGCAGTTCTTC. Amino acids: CATYWGGEQFF. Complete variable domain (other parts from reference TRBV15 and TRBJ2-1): DAMVIQNPRYQVTQFGKPVTLSCSQTLNHNVMYWYQQKSSQAPKLLFHYYDKDFNNEADTPDNFQSRRPNTSFCFLDIRSPGLGDTAMYLCATYWGGEQFFGPGTRLTVL.

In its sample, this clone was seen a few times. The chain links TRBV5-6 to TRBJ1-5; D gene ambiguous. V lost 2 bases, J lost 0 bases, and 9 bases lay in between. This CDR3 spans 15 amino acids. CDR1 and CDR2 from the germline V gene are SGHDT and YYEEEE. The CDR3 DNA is TGTGCCAGCAGCTTAGGTACTTTTAGCAATCAGCCCCAGCATTTT. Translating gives CASSLGTFSNQPQHF.

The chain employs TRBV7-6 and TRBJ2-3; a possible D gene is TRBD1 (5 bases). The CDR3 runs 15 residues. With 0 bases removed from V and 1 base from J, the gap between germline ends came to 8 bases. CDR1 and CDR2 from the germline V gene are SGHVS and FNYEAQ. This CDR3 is CASSLALTGTDTQYF. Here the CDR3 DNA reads TGTGCCAGCAGCTTAGCCCTGACAGGCACAGATACGCAGTATTTT.

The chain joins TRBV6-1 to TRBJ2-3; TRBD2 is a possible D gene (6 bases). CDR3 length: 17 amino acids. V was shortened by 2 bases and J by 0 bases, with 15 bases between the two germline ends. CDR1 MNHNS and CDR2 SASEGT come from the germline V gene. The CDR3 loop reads CASSEPEGRHSTDTQYF. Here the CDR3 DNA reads TGTGCCAGCAGTGAACCGGAGGGCAGGCACAGCACAGATACGCAGTATTTT.

The CDR3 DNA reads as TGTGCCAGCAGTTCCGGGTCCTATAATTCACCCCTCCACTTT. As protein: CASSSGSYNSPLHF. The chain joins TRBV27 to TRBJ1-6; D gene uncertain. Germline V gene lookup returns CDR1 MNHEY and CDR2 SMNVEV (reference sequence). V lost 4 bases and J 1 base, leaving 5 bases between the germline ends. The CDR3 extends over 14 amino acids.

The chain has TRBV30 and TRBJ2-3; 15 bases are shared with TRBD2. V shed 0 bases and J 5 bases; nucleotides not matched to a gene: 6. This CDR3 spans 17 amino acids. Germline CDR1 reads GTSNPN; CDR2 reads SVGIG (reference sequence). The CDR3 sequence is CAWSVLRTSGGGDTQYF. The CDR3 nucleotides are TGTGCCTGGAGTGTACTAAGGACTAGCGGGGGGGGAGATACGCAGTATTTT.

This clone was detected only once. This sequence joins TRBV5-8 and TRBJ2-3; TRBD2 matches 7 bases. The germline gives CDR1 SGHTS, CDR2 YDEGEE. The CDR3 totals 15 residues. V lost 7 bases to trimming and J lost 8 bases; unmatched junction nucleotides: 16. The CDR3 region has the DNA TGTGCCAGCCCGCGGTCTCGCGGGAGTGCGGCTACGCAGTATTTT. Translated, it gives CASPRSRGSAATQYF.

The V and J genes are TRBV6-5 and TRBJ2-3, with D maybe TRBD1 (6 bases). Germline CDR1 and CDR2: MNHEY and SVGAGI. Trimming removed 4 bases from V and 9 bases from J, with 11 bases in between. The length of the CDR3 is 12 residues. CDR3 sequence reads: CASSFSGQTQYF. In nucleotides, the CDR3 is TGTGCCAGCAGTTTTTCGGGACAAACGCAGTATTTT.

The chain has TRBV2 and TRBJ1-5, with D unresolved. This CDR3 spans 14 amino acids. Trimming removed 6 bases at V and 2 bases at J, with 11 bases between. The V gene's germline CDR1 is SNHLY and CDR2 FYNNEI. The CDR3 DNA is TGTGCCAGCAGAGACAATGTCGGCAATCAGCCCCAGCATTTT. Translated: CASRDNVGNQPQHF.

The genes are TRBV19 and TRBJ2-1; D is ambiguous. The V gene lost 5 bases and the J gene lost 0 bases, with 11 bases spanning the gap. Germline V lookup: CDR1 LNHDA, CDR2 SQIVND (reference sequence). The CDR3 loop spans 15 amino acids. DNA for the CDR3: TGTGCCAGTAGTCCTGTCCCCGGCTCCTACAATGAGCAGTTCTTC. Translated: CASSPVPGSYNEQFF.

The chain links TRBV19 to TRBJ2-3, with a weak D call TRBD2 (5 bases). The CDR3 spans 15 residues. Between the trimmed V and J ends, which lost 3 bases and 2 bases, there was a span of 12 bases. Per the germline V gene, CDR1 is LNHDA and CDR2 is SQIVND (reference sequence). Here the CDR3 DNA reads TGTGCCAGTAGTATCACCGGGGATCCCACAGATACGCAGTATTTT. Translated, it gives CASSITGDPTDTQYF. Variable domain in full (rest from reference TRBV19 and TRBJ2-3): DGGITQSPKYLFRKEGQNVTLSCEQNLNHDAMYWYRQDPGQGLRLIYYSQIVNDFQKGDIAEGYSVSREKKESFPLTVTSAQKNPTAFYLCASSITGDPTDTQYFGPGTRLTVL.

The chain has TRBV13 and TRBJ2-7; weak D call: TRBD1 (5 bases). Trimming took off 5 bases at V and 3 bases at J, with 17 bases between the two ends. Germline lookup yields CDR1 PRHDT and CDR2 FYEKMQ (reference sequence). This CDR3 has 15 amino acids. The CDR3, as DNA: TGTGCCAGCAGCCCTCGATCAGACAGTTACTACGAGCAGTACTTC. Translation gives CASSPRSDSYYEQYF.

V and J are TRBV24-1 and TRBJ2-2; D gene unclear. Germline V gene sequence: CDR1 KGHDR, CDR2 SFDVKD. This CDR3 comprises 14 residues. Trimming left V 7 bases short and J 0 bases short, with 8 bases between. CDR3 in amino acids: CATSPRANTGELFF. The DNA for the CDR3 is TGTGCCACCAGCCCGAGAGCGAACACCGGGGAGCTGTTTTTT.

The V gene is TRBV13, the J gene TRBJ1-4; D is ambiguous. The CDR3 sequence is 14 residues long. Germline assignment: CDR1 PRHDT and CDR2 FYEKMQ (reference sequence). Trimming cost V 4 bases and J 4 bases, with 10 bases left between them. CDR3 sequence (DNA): TGTGCCAGCAGCTCAAAAGAAATTAATGAAAAACTGTTTTTT. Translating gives CASSSKEINEKLFF.

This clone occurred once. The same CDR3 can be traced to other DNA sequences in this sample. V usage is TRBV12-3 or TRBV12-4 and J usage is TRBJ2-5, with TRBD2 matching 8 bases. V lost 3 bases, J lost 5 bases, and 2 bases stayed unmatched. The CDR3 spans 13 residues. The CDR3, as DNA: TGTGCCAGCAGTTTCCCGGGAGGGGAGACCCAGTACTTC. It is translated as CASSFPGGETQYF.

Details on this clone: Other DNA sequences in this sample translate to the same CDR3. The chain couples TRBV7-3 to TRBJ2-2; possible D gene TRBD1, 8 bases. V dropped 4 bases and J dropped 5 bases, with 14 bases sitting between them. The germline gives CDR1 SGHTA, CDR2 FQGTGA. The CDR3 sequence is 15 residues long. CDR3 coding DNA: TGTGCCAGCAGCTCGTACAGGGGGGGGACCGGGGAGCTGTTTTTT. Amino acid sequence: CASSSYRGGTGELFF.

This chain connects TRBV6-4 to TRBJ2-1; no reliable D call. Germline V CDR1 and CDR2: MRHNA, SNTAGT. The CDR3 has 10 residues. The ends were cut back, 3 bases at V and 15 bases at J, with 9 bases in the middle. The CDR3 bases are TGTGCCAGCAGTGAACTCCCTTGGTTCTTC. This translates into CASSELPWFF.

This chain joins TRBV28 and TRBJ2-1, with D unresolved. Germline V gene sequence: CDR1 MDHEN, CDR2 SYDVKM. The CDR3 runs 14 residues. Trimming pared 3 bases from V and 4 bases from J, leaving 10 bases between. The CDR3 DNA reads TGTGCCAGCAGTTTTTCGTCCGGGTACAATGAGCAGTTCTTC. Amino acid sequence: CASSFSSGYNEQFF.

The CDR3: CASSRTESNEKLFF. The CDR3 DNA reads TGTGCCAGCAGCCGGACAGAGAGTAATGAAAAACTGTTTTTT. The chain has TRBV6-5 and TRBJ1-4; weak D call: TRBD1 (6 bases). V was trimmed by 6 bases and J by 4 bases, leaving 12 bases between them. There are 14 residues in the CDR3. Germline V gene sequence: CDR1 MNHEY, CDR2 SVGAGI.

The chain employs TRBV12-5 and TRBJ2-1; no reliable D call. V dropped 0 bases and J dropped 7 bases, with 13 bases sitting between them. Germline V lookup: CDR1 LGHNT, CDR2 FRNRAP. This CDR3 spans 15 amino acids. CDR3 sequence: CASGLVYAPLNEQFF. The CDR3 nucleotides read TGTGCTAGTGGTTTGGTATATGCCCCCCTGAATGAGCAGTTCTTC.

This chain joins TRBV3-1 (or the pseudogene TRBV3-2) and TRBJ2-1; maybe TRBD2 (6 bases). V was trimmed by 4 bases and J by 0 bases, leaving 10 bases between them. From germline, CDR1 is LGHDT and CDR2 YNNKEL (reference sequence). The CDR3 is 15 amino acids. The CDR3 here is CASSRTTLSYNEQFF. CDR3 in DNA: TGTGCCAGCAGCCGGACTACCCTCTCCTACAATGAGCAGTTCTTC.

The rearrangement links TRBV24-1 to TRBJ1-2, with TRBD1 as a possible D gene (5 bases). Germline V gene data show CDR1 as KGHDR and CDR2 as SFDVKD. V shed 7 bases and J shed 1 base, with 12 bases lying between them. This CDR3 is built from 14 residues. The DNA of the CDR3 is TGTGCCACCAGCGGTGGCGACAGTAACTATGGCTACACCTTC. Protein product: CATSGGDSNYGYTF.

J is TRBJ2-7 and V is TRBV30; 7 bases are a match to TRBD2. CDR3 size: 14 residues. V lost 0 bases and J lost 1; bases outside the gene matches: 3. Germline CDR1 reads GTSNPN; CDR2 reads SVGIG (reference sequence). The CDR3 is CAWSVGGGSYEQYF. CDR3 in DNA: TGTGCCTGGAGTGTTGGCGGGGGTTCCTACGAGCAGTACTTC.

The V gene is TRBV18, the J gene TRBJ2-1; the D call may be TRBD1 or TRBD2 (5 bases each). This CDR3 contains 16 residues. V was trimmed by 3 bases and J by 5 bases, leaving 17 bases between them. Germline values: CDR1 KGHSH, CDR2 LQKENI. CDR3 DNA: TGTGCCAGCTCACCCGGGGCAGGTAGACCGGACAATGAGCAGTTCTTC. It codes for CASSPGAGRPDNEQFF.

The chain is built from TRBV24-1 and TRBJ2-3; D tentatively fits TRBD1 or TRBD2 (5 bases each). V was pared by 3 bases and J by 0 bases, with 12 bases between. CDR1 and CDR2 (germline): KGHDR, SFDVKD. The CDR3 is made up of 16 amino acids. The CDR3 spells CATSDIRGGSTDTQYF. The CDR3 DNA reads TGTGCCACCAGTGATATTCGGGGCGGTAGCACAGATACGCAGTATTTT.

The CDR3 nucleotides are TGTGCCTGGAGTGTACGGTCAGGGCAGGGGCAGTTCTTC. This sequence encodes CAWSVRSGQGQFF. This chain connects TRBV30 to TRBJ2-1, with D possibly being TRBD1 (5 bases). There are 13 residues in the CDR3. CDR1 is GTSNPN and CDR2 is SVGIG in the germline V gene (reference sequence). Deletions cut 0 bases from V and 12 bases from J, with 15 bases between.

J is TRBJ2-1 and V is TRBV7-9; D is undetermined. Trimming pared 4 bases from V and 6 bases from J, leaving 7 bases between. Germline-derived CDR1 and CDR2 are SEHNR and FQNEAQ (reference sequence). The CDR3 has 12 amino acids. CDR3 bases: TGTGCCAGCAGCTCCAGTCCCAATGAGCAGTTCTTC. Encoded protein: CASSSSPNEQFF.

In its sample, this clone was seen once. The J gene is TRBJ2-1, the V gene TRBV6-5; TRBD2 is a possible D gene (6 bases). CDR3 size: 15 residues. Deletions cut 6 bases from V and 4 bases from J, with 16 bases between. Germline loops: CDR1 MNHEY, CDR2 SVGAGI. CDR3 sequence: CASSLWLAIYNEQFF. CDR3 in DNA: TGTGCCAGCAGCCTCTGGCTAGCGATTTACAATGAGCAGTTCTTC.

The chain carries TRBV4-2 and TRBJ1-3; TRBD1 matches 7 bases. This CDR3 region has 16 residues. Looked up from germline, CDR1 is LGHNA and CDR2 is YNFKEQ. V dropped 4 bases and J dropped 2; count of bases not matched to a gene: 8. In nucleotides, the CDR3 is TGTGCCAGCAGCCCCGGGACAGATTATCCTGGAAACACCATATATTTT. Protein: CASSPGTDYPGNTIYF.

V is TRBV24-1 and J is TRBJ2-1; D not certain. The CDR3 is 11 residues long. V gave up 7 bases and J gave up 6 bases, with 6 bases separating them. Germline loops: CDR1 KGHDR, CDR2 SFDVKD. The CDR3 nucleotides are TGTGCCACCAGCCTTTTCAATGAGCAGTTCTTC. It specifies CATSLFNEQFF.

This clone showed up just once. CDR3 protein: CASSDRPNNSPLHF. The CDR3 DNA sequence: TGTGCCAGCTCGGACAGACCTAATAATTCACCCCTCCACTTT. The V and J genes are TRBV18 and TRBJ1-6; D may be TRBD1 (6 bases). This CDR3 comprises 14 residues. From germline, CDR1 is KGHSH and CDR2 LQKENI. Trimming stripped 6 bases from V and 5 bases from J, with 11 bases between.